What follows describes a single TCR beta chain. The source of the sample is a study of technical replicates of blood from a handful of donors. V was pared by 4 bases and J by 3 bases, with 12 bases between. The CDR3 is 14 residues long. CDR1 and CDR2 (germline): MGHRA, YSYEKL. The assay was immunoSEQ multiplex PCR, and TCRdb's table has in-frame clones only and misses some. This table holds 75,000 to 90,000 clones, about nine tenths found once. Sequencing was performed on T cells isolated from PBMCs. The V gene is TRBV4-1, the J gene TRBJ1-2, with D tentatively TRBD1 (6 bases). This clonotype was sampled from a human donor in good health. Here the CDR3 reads CASSPGQSYYGYTF. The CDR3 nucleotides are TGCGCCAGCAGCCCCGGACAGTCCTACTATGGCTACACCTTC.